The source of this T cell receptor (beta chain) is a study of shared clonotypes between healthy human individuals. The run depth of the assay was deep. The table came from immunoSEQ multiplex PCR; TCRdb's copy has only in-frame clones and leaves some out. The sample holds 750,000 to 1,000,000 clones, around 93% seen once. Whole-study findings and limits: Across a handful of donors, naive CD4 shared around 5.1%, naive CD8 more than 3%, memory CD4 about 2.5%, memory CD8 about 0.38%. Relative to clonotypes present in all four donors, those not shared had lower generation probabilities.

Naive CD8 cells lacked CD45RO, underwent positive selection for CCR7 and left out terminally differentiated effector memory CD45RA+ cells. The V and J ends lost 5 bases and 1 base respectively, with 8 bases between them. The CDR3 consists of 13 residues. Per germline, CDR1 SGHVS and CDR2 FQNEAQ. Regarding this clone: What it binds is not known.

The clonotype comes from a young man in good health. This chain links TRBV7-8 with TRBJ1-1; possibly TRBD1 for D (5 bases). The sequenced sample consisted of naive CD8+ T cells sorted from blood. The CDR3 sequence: CASSGQGNTEAFF. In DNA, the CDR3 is TGTGCCAGCAGCGGGCAGGGGAACACTGAAGCTTTCTTT.